One and the same sample provided the 28 T cell receptor beta chains below, sequenced in a study of T-cell memory formation after mild COVID-19. TCRdb reprocessed the 5' RACE reads via MiXCR and lists one record per CDR3 protein. The table records some 490,000 distinct CDR3 sequences, 15% to 20% of them present only once. Sequencing used PBMCs or a T cell subset sorted from them (not recorded which). The source of these receptors is an adult woman who had mild COVID-19 (a few samples of this study predate the infection). Cell type and time point are not known.

This clonotype appeared a few times. The rearrangement links TRBV5-1 to TRBJ2-5, with TRBD2 matching 7 bases. V trimming: 5 bases; J trimming: 3 bases; junction bases outside the gene matches: 7. Per the germline V gene, CDR1 is SGHRS and CDR2 is YFSETQ. There are 14 residues in the CDR3. The DNA of the CDR3 is TGCGCCAGCAGTCCGACCGGGGGGAAAGAGACCCAGTACTTC. Translated, it gives CASSPTGGKETQYF.

This clonotype showed up just a few times. The chain joins TRBV4-2 to TRBJ2-2, with 9 bases matching TRBD1. This CDR3 region has 15 residues. After removal of 5 bases from V and 6 bases from J, the junction contained 7 bases not matched to a gene. Per germline, CDR1 LGHNA and CDR2 YNFKEQ. The CDR3 region is CASSRGQGGSGELFF. DNA for the CDR3: TGTGCCAGCAGCAGGGGACAGGGAGGGTCCGGGGAGCTGTTTTTT.

The gene calls are TRBV14 and TRBJ2-2, with D uncertain. This CDR3 has 16 residues. Germline V gene sequence: CDR1 SGHDN, CDR2 FVKESK. V was pared by 1 base and J by 1 base, with 10 bases between. CDR3 amino acids: CASSQGVNRNTGELFF. CDR3 DNA: TGTGCCAGCAGCCAAGGGGTAAATCGGAACACCGGGGAGCTGTTTTTT.

This clonotype has more than one count but fewer than ten. This chain connects TRBV7-2 to TRBJ2-1, with TRBD2 matching over 10 bases. Trimming cost V 11 bases and J 4 bases; bases outside gene matches: 11. CDR1 is SGHTA and CDR2 is FQGNSA in the germline V gene. The CDR3 contains 15 residues. The CDR3 here is CAFSSTSGQYNEQFF. Written as DNA, the CDR3 is TGTGCCTTCAGCTCGACTAGCGGGCAGTACAATGAGCAGTTCTTC.

This clonotype has just a few counts. The chain recombines TRBV12-3 or TRBV12-4 with TRBJ1-4; unclear D gene. With 7 bases removed from V and 0 bases from J, the gap between germline ends came to 9 bases. The CDR3 is 14 amino acids. The CDR3 loop is CASKGYSTNEKLFF. The CDR3 region has the DNA TGTGCCAGCAAAGGTTACTCAACTAATGAAAAACTGTTTTTT.

The J gene is TRBJ2-7, the V gene TRBV27; no definite D call. The length of the CDR3 is 16 residues. The ends were cut back, 2 bases at V and 0 bases at J, with 14 bases in the middle. Germline values: CDR1 MNHEY, CDR2 SMNVEV (reference sequence). CDR3 bases: TGTGCCAGCAGTTTAGGGCCGGACCCTCCCTCCTACGAGCAGTACTTC. Protein sequence: CASSLGPDPPSYEQYF.

There are a few counts of this clonotype. J is TRBJ2-3 and V is TRBV28, with 13 bases matching TRBD2. CDR3 length: 18 amino acids. Germline loops: CDR1 MDHEN, CDR2 SYDVKM. V lost 6 bases and J lost 2; bases outside the gene matches: 11. CDR3 nucleotides: TGTGCCAGCAGCTACCCGACCGGGACTAGCGGGGTCACAGATACGCAGTATTTT. Protein: CASSYPTGTSGVTDTQYF. Combining the CDR3 with reference TRBV28 and TRBJ2-3 gives the whole variable domain DVKVTQSSRYLVKRTGEKVFLECVQDMDHENMFWYRQDPGLGLRLIYFSYDVKMKEKGDIPEGYSVSREKKERFSLILESASTNQTSMYLCASSYPTGTSGVTDTQYFGPGTRLTVL.

A remark on this clonotype: The CDR3 does not close with the conserved phenylalanine or tryptophan, likely indicating a read error. The genes are TRBV12-3 or TRBV12-4 and TRBJ2-1, with 8 bases lining up with TRBD1. CDR3 size: 15 residues. J was trimmed by 3 bases and V by 5 bases; bases with no gene match: 6. Here the CDR3 DNA reads TGTGCCAGCAGTCCGACAGGGGCCAGCTACAATGAGCAGTTCTTA. Amino acid sequence: CASSPTGASYNEQFL.

The chain uses TRBV7-9 and TRBJ2-6; D possibly corresponds to TRBD1 (5 bases). From germline, CDR1 is SEHNR and CDR2 FQNEAQ (reference sequence). Trimming removed 5 bases at V and 3 bases at J, with 17 bases between. This CDR3 comprises 17 residues. The CDR3 loop reads CASSPPEGQGGANVLTF. The CDR3 DNA reads as TGTGCCAGCAGCCCCCCGGAAGGTCAGGGTGGGGCCAACGTCCTGACTTTC.

The sample holds a few counts of this clonotype. J is TRBJ1-1 and V is TRBV7-8; D perhaps matches TRBD1 (5 bases). Trimming shortened V by 5 bases and J by 6 bases, and 10 bases separated the two germline ends. The CDR3 totals 12 residues. Germline lookup yields CDR1 SGHVS and CDR2 FQNEAQ. CDR3 amino acids: CASSRGVPEAFF. The CDR3, as DNA: TGTGCCAGCAGCAGAGGGGTGCCTGAAGCTTTCTTT.

This clonotype came up once. CDR3 nucleotide sequence: TGTGCCAGCAGCGTCCTAAGCGGGGAATCTGATGAGCAGTTCTTC. Translated, it gives CASSVLSGESDEQFF. The J gene is TRBJ2-1, the V gene TRBV9, with 7 bases aligning to TRBD2. The CDR3 contains 15 residues. Germline assignment: CDR1 SGDLS and CDR2 YYNGEE. J lost 8 bases, V lost 2 bases, and 10 bases had no gene match.

The CDR3 bases are TGTGCCAGCAGCCCGGCAGGGGGCCGGGGTCACACTGAAGCTTTCTTT. This codes for CASSPAGGRGHTEAFF. The chain has TRBV7-9 and TRBJ1-1; 8 bases line up with TRBD1. The CDR3 extends over 16 amino acids. The germline gives CDR1 SEHNR, CDR2 FQNEAQ (reference sequence). V lost 5 bases to trimming and J lost 3 bases; unmatched junction nucleotides: 11.

This clonotype has a handful of counts. The chain carries TRBV5-1 and TRBJ2-4, with 7 positions matching TRBD1. CDR1 and CDR2 from the germline V gene are SGHRS and YFSETQ. J gave up 8 bases and V 2 bases, and 7 bases lay outside the gene matches. The CDR3 extends over 14 amino acids. CDR3 bases: TGCGCCAGCAGCTTAGGGGCCACAGGGGACATTCAGTACTTC. Its translation: CASSLGATGDIQYF.

There are a few counts of this clonotype. V and J are TRBV12-3 or TRBV12-4 and TRBJ2-5; 7 bases line up with TRBD2. Trimming removed 6 bases from V and 1 base from J; junction bases left unmatched: 2. This CDR3 is built from 13 residues. The CDR3 loop is CASRRLAQETQYF. The CDR3 DNA reads as TGTGCCAGCAGACGACTAGCCCAAGAGACCCAGTACTTC.

This chain joins TRBV11-1 and TRBJ1-5; D is uncertain. Trimming stripped 2 bases from V and 7 bases from J, with 9 bases between. CDR1 and CDR2 from the germline V gene are SGHAT and FQDESV (reference sequence). The CDR3 is 13 residues long. This chain's CDR3 is CASSLQVGQPQHF. The CDR3 bases are TGTGCCAGCAGCTTACAGGTAGGACAGCCCCAGCATTTT.

This clonotype was seen only a few times. The rearrangement links TRBV6-2 or TRBV6-3 to TRBJ2-3; D not certain. The length of the CDR3 is 15 residues. V was cut by 6 bases and J by 0 bases, with 13 bases left in between. Germline CDR1 reads MNHEY; CDR2 reads SVGEGT. The CDR3 region is CASRPNVASTDTQYF. The CDR3 nucleotides read TGTGCCAGCAGACCAAACGTAGCTAGCACAGATACGCAGTATTTT.

The chain couples TRBV7-3 to TRBJ2-3, with 9 positions matching TRBD1. V shed 1 base and J 4 bases; nucleotides not matched to a gene: 6. Per the germline V gene, CDR1 is SGHTA and CDR2 is FQGTGA. CDR3 size: 16 residues. In nucleotides, the CDR3 is TGTGCCAGCAGCTTAATCGGGACAGGGAAGGCAGATACGCAGTATTTT. It specifies CASSLIGTGKADTQYF. Full variable domain (outside the CDR3, taken from reference TRBV7-3 and TRBJ2-3): GAGVSQTPSNKVTEKGKYVELRCDPISGHTALYWYRQSLGQGPEFLIYFQGTGAADDSGLPNDRFFAVRPEGSVSTLKIQRTERGDSAVYLCASSLIGTGKADTQYFGPGTRLTVL.

The genes are TRBV9 and TRBJ2-1; D is possibly TRBD2 (6 bases). The CDR3 contains 14 residues. V gave up 2 bases and J gave up 9 bases, with 15 bases separating them. Germline CDR1 is SGDLS and CDR2 is YYNGEE. Written as DNA, the CDR3 is TGTGCCAGCAGCGTTAGGGCCTCTAGCGCTGAGCAGTTCTTC. Translating gives CASSVRASSAEQFF.

The CDR3 reads CASSLTGKPYNEQFF. The CDR3 nucleotides are TGTGCCAGCAGCTTAACCGGGAAACCTTACAATGAGCAGTTCTTC. This chain links TRBV7-8 with TRBJ2-1, with D perhaps TRBD2 (5 bases). This CDR3 comprises 15 residues. V was clipped by 2 bases and J by 4 bases, with 12 bases between them. The germline gives CDR1 SGHVS, CDR2 FQNEAQ. Using reference TRBV7-8 and TRBJ2-1 for the parts outside the CDR3, the full variable domain is GAGVSQSPRYKVAKRGQDVALRCDPISGHVSLFWYQQALGQGPEFLTYFQNEAQLDKSGLPSDRFFAERPEGSVSTLKIQRTQQEDSAVYLCASSLTGKPYNEQFFGPGTRLTVL.

The chain links TRBV15 to TRBJ2-7; D is ambiguous. The CDR3 runs to 15 residues. V dropped 2 bases and J dropped 1 base, with 12 bases sitting between them. The V gene's germline CDR1 is LNHNV and CDR2 YYDKDF (reference sequence). The CDR3 bases are TGTGCCACCAGCAGACGTCCAGGTACTTCCTACGAGCAGTACTTC. Amino acids: CATSRRPGTSYEQYF.

This clonotype has only a few counts. The rearrangement joins TRBV9 to TRBJ2-2; maybe TRBD2 (5 bases). V gave up 5 bases and J gave up 0 bases, with 8 bases separating them. CDR1 SGDLS and CDR2 YYNGEE come from the germline V gene. The length of the CDR3 is 14 residues. The CDR3 DNA sequence: TGTGCCAGCAGAGCGGTGGCGAACACCGGGGAGCTGTTTTTT. Translation: CASRAVANTGELFF.

V and J are TRBV3-1 and TRBJ2-2; possibly TRBD1 for D (6 bases). V gave up 4 bases and J gave up 4 bases, with 10 bases separating them. Germline loops: CDR1 LGHDT, CDR2 YNNKEL (reference sequence). This CDR3 is 14 amino acids long. The CDR3 sequence is CASSPRTVTGELFF. CDR3 in DNA: TGTGCCAGCAGCCCGAGGACAGTCACCGGGGAGCTGTTTTTT.

There are a few counts of this clonotype. This chain connects TRBV5-1 to TRBJ2-1, with D perhaps matching TRBD2 (5 bases). Germline V gives CDR1 SGHRS, CDR2 YFSETQ. V dropped 0 bases and J dropped 0 bases, with 10 bases sitting between them. This CDR3 has 16 residues. CDR3 amino acids: CASSLEAESSYNEQFF. The CDR3, as DNA: TGCGCCAGCAGCTTGGAAGCGGAAAGCTCCTACAATGAGCAGTTCTTC.

The chain is built from TRBV27 and TRBJ2-7, with no clear D. The CDR3 runs to 13 residues. CDR1 and CDR2 from the germline V gene are MNHEY and SMNVEV (reference sequence). Trimming cost V 2 bases and J 4 bases, with 9 bases left between them. CDR3 in DNA: TGTGCCAGCAGTTTAGCGGCCGATTACGAGCAGTACTTC. This sequence encodes CASSLAADYEQYF.

Only a few counts were recorded for this clonotype. The chain employs TRBV12-3 or TRBV12-4 and TRBJ2-2; D gene ambiguous. With 3 bases removed from V and 3 bases from J, the gap between germline ends came to 11 bases. The CDR3 runs to 15 residues. The CDR3: CASSFERSYTGELFF. CDR3 coding DNA: TGTGCCAGCAGTTTCGAACGGAGTTACACCGGGGAGCTGTTTTTT.

This clonotype has just a few counts. The CDR3 loop reads CASSIALNGVQPQHF. In nucleotides, the CDR3 is TGTGCCAGTAGTATAGCCCTAAATGGGGTTCAGCCCCAGCATTTT. The chain combines TRBV19 with TRBJ1-5; D call uncertain. Germline V gene lookup returns CDR1 LNHDA and CDR2 SQIVND (reference sequence). V shed 1 base and J shed 6 bases, with 13 bases lying between them. The CDR3 extends over 15 amino acids. Supplemented by reference TRBV19 and TRBJ1-5, the full variable domain reads DGGITQSPKYLFRKEGQNVTLSCEQNLNHDAMYWYRQDPGQGLRLIYYSQIVNDFQKGDIAEGYSVSREKKESFPLTVTSAQKNPTAFYLCASSIALNGVQPQHFGDGTRLSIL.

This chain uses TRBV29-1 with TRBJ2-3; the D gene is possibly TRBD2 (5 bases). Trimming pared 5 bases from V and 5 bases from J, leaving 14 bases between. The CDR3 has 13 amino acids. Germline V gives CDR1 SQVTM, CDR2 ANQGSEA. The CDR3 nucleotides read TGCAGCGTTTCGACCGGTGCGGGAGATACGCAGTATTTT. Translating gives CSVSTGAGDTQYF.

The chain couples TRBV7-9 to TRBJ2-1; D tentatively fits TRBD1 or TRBD2 (5 bases each). V lost 0 bases and J 2 bases, leaving 14 bases between the germline ends. The germline gives CDR1 SEHNR, CDR2 FQNEAQ (reference sequence). This CDR3 contains 17 residues. The CDR3 sequence is CASSLAGGRTTYNEQFF. The DNA for the CDR3 is TGTGCCAGCAGCTTAGCAGGCGGGCGGACAACCTACAATGAGCAGTTCTTC.